Below, one T cell receptor beta chain is given with its context. The antigen remains undetermined. TCRdb's copy holds only in-frame clones and misses some; the assay was immunoSEQ multiplex PCR. The sample consists of under 100,000 clones, 75% to 90% of them appearing once. This sample was taken from a study of memory CD4+ T cells and cytomegalovirus serostatus. This CDR3 region has 11 residues. Germline V gene lookup returns CDR1 SGHDT and CDR2 YYEEEE. V lost 3 bases and J lost 7, with 7 bases in between. Points from the study as a whole: CMV serostatus prediction reached median AUC about 0.96, or 0.93 with US-trained model.

Single viable CD3+CD4+CD8-CD45RO+ cells were sorted as the memory CD4+ T cells. The V and J genes are TRBV5-6 and TRBJ1-2; D gene unclear. The source is an adult in good health and CMV-seronegative. Sequenced sample: memory CD4+ T cells from blood. CDR3 bases: TGTGCCAGCAGCTCCCGACGTGGCTACACCTTC. Translated, it gives CASSSRRGYTF.